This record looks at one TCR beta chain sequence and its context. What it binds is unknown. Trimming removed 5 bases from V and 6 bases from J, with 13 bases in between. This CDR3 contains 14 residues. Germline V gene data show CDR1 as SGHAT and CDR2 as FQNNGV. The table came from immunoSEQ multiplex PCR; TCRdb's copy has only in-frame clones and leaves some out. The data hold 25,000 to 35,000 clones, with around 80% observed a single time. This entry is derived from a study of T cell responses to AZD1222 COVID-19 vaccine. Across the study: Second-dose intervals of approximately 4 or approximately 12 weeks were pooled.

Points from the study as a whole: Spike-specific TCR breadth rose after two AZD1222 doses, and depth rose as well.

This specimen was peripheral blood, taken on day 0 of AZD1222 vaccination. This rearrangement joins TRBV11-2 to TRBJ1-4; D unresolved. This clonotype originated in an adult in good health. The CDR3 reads CASSPRRLDEKLFF. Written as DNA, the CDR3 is TGTGCCAGCAGCCCCAGACGTCTGGATGAAAAACTGTTTTTT.